These T cell receptor beta chains were read from a single sample in a study of shared clonotypes between healthy human individuals. Sequencing was performed with immunoSEQ multiplex PCR; in TCRdb, only in-frame clones are kept and a portion is missing. The table lists about 1 million clones, more than 60% of them singletons, with roughly 1.5% in the top ten. The material sequenced was memory CD4+ T cells sorted from blood. The receptor source for this set is a young man in good health. The CDR3 runs from the conserved cysteine through the conserved F or W. The D gene is left open where the match is weak. The size entry is marked missing in some rows and otherwise reads once, few, many or a size class.

clone size,V gene,D gene,J gene,CDR3 protein,CDR3 DNA
-,TRBV6-6,-,TRBJ1-4,CASSYSRTNEKLFF,TGTGCCAGCAGTTACTCTCGAACTAATGAAAAACTGTTTTTT
-,TRBV5-1,TRBD2,TRBJ2-5,CASSLGVSGYQETQYF,TGCGCCAGCAGCTTGGGGGTTAGCGGGTACCAAGAGACCCAGTACTTC
many,TRBV10-3,TRBD1,TRBJ2-1,CAISETLSGTGGNEQFF,TGTGCCATCAGTGAAACCCTTTCCGGGACAGGGGGCAATGAGCAGTTCTTC
-,TRBV30,-,TRBJ2-5,CAWVGASAETQYF,TGTGCCTGGGTGGGTGCCAGTGCAGAGACCCAGTACTTC
-,TRBV7-2,-,TRBJ2-2,CASSLRGWELFF,TGTGCCAGCAGCTTAAGGGGCTGGGAGCTGTTTTTT
-,TRBV2,-,TRBJ1-6,CASSAYESSYNSPLHF,TGTGCCAGCAGTGCATATGAAAGCTCCTATAATTCACCCCTCCACTTT
many,TRBV7-9,TRBD2,TRBJ2-7,CASSFPYRLAEGDEQYF,TGTGCCAGCAGCTTCCCATACCGACTAGCGGAAGGGGATGAGCAGTACTTC
-,TRBV10-1,-,TRBJ1-5,CATSRSGNQPQHF,TGCGCCACCTCCAGGAGCGGCAATCAGCCCCAGCATTTT
-,TRBV30,-,TRBJ2-3,CAWAGLLTDTQYF,TGTGCCTGGGCGGGACTCCTCACAGATACGCAGTATTTT
-,TRBV6-5,TRBD1,TRBJ1-5,CASSSTQGNQPQHF,TGTGCCAGCAGTTCTACACAGGGGAATCAGCCCCAGCATTTT